This is a list of T cell receptor beta chains from one sample in a study of beta chain features in type 1 diabetes. The assay was immunoSEQ multiplex PCR, and TCRdb's table has in-frame clones only and misses some. The table has 300,000 to 400,000 clones, approximately 12% seen once; the top ten hold 0.013% to 0.015%. Sequencing was carried out using naive CD4+ T cells from blood. Receptor source: a young woman with type 1 diabetes. Both conserved end residues are part of each CDR3. Fields, in order: V gene, J gene, D gene, clone size, CDR3 DNA, CDR3 protein. D genes are given only for firm matches. Clone size is shown for a subset of rows, as once, few, many or a class of expanded clone.

V gene: TRBV19
J gene: TRBJ2-3
D gene: TRBD2
clone size: few
CDR3 DNA: TGTGCCAGTAGTACGCCCCGTCGCGGGAGGGCGTCGGATACGCAGTATTTT
CDR3 protein: CASSTPRRGRASDTQYF

V gene: TRBV11-2
J gene: TRBJ1-2
D gene: TRBD1
clone size: few
CDR3 DNA: TGTGCCAGCAGCTTATCGACAGGGTCCAACTATGGCTACACCTTC
CDR3 protein: CASSLSTGSNYGYTF

V gene: TRBV7-9
J gene: TRBJ1-2
D gene: TRBD1
clone size: .
CDR3 DNA: TGTGCCAGCAGCACGACAGGGACTGGCTACACCTTC
CDR3 protein: CASSTTGTGYTF

V gene: TRBV18
J gene: TRBJ1-5
D gene: TRBD1
clone size: few
CDR3 DNA: TGTGCCAGCTCACCTCAGGGGGCGGCTCAGCCCCAGCATTTT
CDR3 protein: CASSPQGAAQPQHF

V gene: TRBV29-1
J gene: TRBJ2-1
D gene: TRBD2
clone size: few
CDR3 DNA: TGCAGCGTCAGATCTAGCGGGTTGGTCTACAATGAGCAGTTCTTC
CDR3 protein: CSVRSSGLVYNEQFF

V gene: TRBV18
J gene: TRBJ2-7
D gene: TRBD2
clone size: .
CDR3 DNA: TGTGCCAGCTCCCAGACGGGACTAGCGGCTTACGAGCAGTACTTC
CDR3 protein: CASSQTGLAAYEQYF

V gene: TRBV7-2
J gene: TRBJ2-3
D gene: TRBD2
clone size: few
CDR3 DNA: TGTGCCAGCAGCCCAATAGCGGGGAGCACAGATACGCAGTATTTT
CDR3 protein: CASSPIAGSTDTQYF

V gene: TRBV20-1
J gene: TRBJ1-2
D gene: .
clone size: few
CDR3 DNA: TGCAGGGGGTGGAGGTATGGCTACACCTTC
CDR3 protein: CRGWRYGYTF

V gene: TRBV6-5
J gene: TRBJ1-5
D gene: .
clone size: few
CDR3 DNA: TGTGCCAGCAGTATCGGAGGGTTCACGCCCCAGCATTTT
CDR3 protein: CASSIGGFTPQHF

V gene: TRBV6-1
J gene: TRBJ2-3
D gene: TRBD2
clone size: .
CDR3 DNA: TGTGCCAGCAGTGAAAGGAGCGGGAGGGGAGCCACAGATACGCAGTATTTT
CDR3 protein: CASSERSGRGATDTQYF

V gene: TRBV9
J gene: TRBJ2-1
D gene: .
clone size: .
CDR3 DNA: TGTGCCAGCAGCGGGACGGGGGGCGGGGGTGAGCAGTTCTTC
CDR3 protein: CASSGTGGGGEQFF

V gene: TRBV5-1
J gene: TRBJ2-1
D gene: .
clone size: few
CDR3 DNA: TGCGCCAGCAGTCTCGGCGGCTCCTACAATGAGCAGTTCTTC
CDR3 protein: CASSLGGSYNEQFF

V gene: TRBV11-3
J gene: TRBJ2-2
D gene: TRBD2
clone size: .
CDR3 DNA: TGTGCCAGCAGCTTATATCGGGGGGATACCGGGGAGCTGTTTTTT
CDR3 protein: CASSLYRGDTGELFF

V gene: TRBV9
J gene: TRBJ2-6
D gene: .
clone size: .
CDR3 DNA: TGTGCCAGCAGCGTAGTTGCCAGCGCCGGGGCCAACGTCCTGACTTTC
CDR3 protein: CASSVVASAGANVLTF

V gene: TRBV20-1
J gene: TRBJ2-1
D gene: .
clone size: .
CDR3 DNA: TGCAGTTCAGGCTCCTACAATGAGCAGTTCTTC
CDR3 protein: CSSGSYNEQFF

V gene: TRBV6-7
J gene: TRBJ2-5
D gene: TRBD2
clone size: few
CDR3 DNA: TGTGCCAGCAGTGAAACTAGCGGGAGGGCCGAGAGATCACGAGAGACCCAGTACTTC
CDR3 protein: CASSETSGRAERSRETQYF

V gene: TRBV29-1
J gene: TRBJ2-3
D gene: .
clone size: few
CDR3 DNA: TGCAGCGTCTCTACCACAGATACGCAGTATTTT
CDR3 protein: CSVSTTDTQYF

V gene: TRBV28
J gene: TRBJ2-7
D gene: TRBD2
clone size: .
CDR3 DNA: TGTGCCAGCAGGCCTCCCCCTACTAGCGGGGTCGCCTACGAGCAGTACTTC
CDR3 protein: CASRPPPTSGVAYEQYF

V gene: TRBV7-9
J gene: TRBJ1-2
D gene: .
clone size: few
CDR3 DNA: TGTGCCAGCAGCTTGGCGGGGCCCATCGCGGTCGATGGCTACACCTTC
CDR3 protein: CASSLAGPIAVDGYTF

V gene: TRBV30
J gene: TRBJ2-7
D gene: TRBD2
clone size: few
CDR3 DNA: TGTGCCTGGAGTTTGGGAGGGGCGGGGCCCTCCTACGAGCAGTACTTC
CDR3 protein: CAWSLGGAGPSYEQYF

V gene: TRBV5-1
J gene: TRBJ2-3
D gene: .
clone size: few
CDR3 DNA: TGCGCCAGCAGCTTGAGGTCTAGCGTTAGCACAGATACGCAGTATTTT
CDR3 protein: CASSLRSSVSTDTQYF

V gene: TRBV11-2
J gene: TRBJ1-4
D gene: .
clone size: .
CDR3 DNA: TGTGCCAGCAGCATGGGACAAGGAAATGAAAAACTGTTTTTT
CDR3 protein: CASSMGQGNEKLFF

V gene: TRBV7-2
J gene: TRBJ1-5
D gene: .
clone size: few
CDR3 DNA: TGTGCCAGCAGCTTAGTTAGTGAACCTAGCAATCAGCCCCAGCATTTT
CDR3 protein: CASSLVSEPSNQPQHF

V gene: TRBV7-2
J gene: TRBJ2-5
D gene: TRBD2
clone size: few
CDR3 DNA: TGTGCCAGCAGCCGGACTAGCGGGTTGTCAGAGACCCAGTACTTC
CDR3 protein: CASSRTSGLSETQYF

V gene: TRBV2
J gene: TRBJ2-5
D gene: .
clone size: .
CDR3 DNA: TGTGCCAGCAGAGACAGGGTTGGGGGGAAGACCCAGTACTTC
CDR3 protein: CASRDRVGGKTQYF

V gene: TRBV28
J gene: TRBJ1-5
D gene: .
clone size: few
CDR3 DNA: TGTGCCAGCAGTCCGGGACTAGCGGGGAATCAGCCCCAGCATTTT
CDR3 protein: CASSPGLAGNQPQHF

V gene: TRBV10-3
J gene: TRBJ2-5
D gene: .
clone size: .
CDR3 DNA: TGTGCCGCCTCCCGGGGTAGGGGGCAAGAGACCCAGTACTTC
CDR3 protein: CAASRGRGQETQYF

V gene: TRBV11-2
J gene: TRBJ2-5
D gene: TRBD2
clone size: .
CDR3 DNA: TGTGCCAGCAGCTTCACGATTACTCCTTGGACTAGCGTGGAGACCCAGTACTTC
CDR3 protein: CASSFTITPWTSVETQYF